What follows are 28 T cell receptor beta chains derived from one specimen sequenced in a study of blood T cells in healthy people across ages. The second PCR ran about 6 to 12 cycles with a sample-barcoded 5' primer and J-beta primers. TCRdb used MiXCR to reprocess the 5' RACE reads, holding one entry per CDR3 protein. This sample has roughly 680,000 distinct CDR3 sequences; around 52% occur once, and the top ten carry about 14%. The sample comprised blood. The origin of the receptors is a woman of 80 years or more in good health.

Points on this clonotype: A much larger clone sits a single nucleotide away, making a read error possible. The rearrangement uses TRBV21-1 and TRBJ2-5; the table's D call, TRBD1, was not checked against the DNA. TRBV21-1 is termed a pseudogene. The CDR3 runs to 16 residues. CDR3 DNA sequence: TGTGCCAGCAACACCGGGACAGGGAGAGGTTGGGAGACCCAGTACTTC. Translating it yields CASNTGTGRGWETQYF.

V and J are TRBV20-1 and TRBJ1-5; TRBD1 aligns across 8 bases. The CDR3 is 16 residues long. V lost 3 bases to trimming and J lost 3 bases; unmatched junction nucleotides: 10. CDR1 and CDR2 (germline): DFQATT, SNEGSKA (reference sequence). The CDR3 region has the DNA TGCAGTGCTAGCGATGACAGGGGCCGCGCCAATCAGCCCCAGCATTTT. This sequence encodes CSASDDRGRANQPQHF.

Many counts were recorded for this clonotype. CDR3 sequence: CASSPGAVLRSYNEQFF. For the CDR3, the DNA is TGTGCCAGCTCACCAGGGGCGGTATTACGCTCCTACAATGAGCAGTTCTTC. The J gene is TRBJ2-1, the V gene TRBV18; possibly TRBD1 for D (5 bases). This CDR3 spans 17 amino acids. Per the germline V gene, CDR1 is KGHSH and CDR2 is LQKENI. Between the trimmed V and J ends, which lost 2 bases and 0 bases, there was a span of 14 bases.

The chain carries TRBV10-3 and TRBJ2-2, with unresolved D. CDR1 is ENHRY and CDR2 is SYGVKD in the germline V gene. Between the trimmed V and J ends, which lost 4 bases and 4 bases, there was a span of 4 bases. CDR3 length equals 12 residues. The CDR3 DNA reads as TGTGCCATCAGTGGGGGCACCGGGGAGCTGTTTTTT. It specifies CAISGGTGELFF.

The chain has TRBV12-3 or TRBV12-4 and TRBJ1-1, with D possibly TRBD1 on 5 matching bases. Trimming stripped 4 bases from V and 4 bases from J, with 10 bases between. The CDR3 has 13 residues. The CDR3 reads CASSWTRRTEAFF. CDR3 DNA: TGTGCCAGCAGTTGGACACGTCGCACTGAAGCTTTCTTT.

The chain links TRBV12-3 or TRBV12-4 to TRBJ2-5; tentatively, D is TRBD1 or TRBD2 (5 bases each). Gene TRBJ2-7 matches the end of the DNA better, so the J call may be wrong. This CDR3 spans 14 amino acids. This chain's CDR3 is CASSLGQGRDEQYF. The CDR3 DNA is TGTGCCAGCAGTTTAGGGCAGGGACGCGACGAGCAGTACTTC.

The sample holds many counts of this clonotype. The chain joins TRBV3-1 to TRBJ2-7; 7 bases match TRBD2. The CDR3 is made up of 16 amino acids. Unmatched junction bases numbered 14, after V lost 4 bases and J lost 5 bases. Germline CDR1 is LGHDT and CDR2 is YNNKEL (reference sequence). CDR3: CASSRAGVLASDEQYF. CDR3 coding DNA: TGTGCCAGCAGCCGCGCGGGGGTGTTGGCCTCTGACGAGCAGTACTTC.

This chain uses TRBV15 with TRBJ2-5; no clear D. Germline V lookup: CDR1 LNHNV, CDR2 YYDKDF (reference sequence). The CDR3 loop spans 13 amino acids. V was pared by 1 base and J by 3 bases, with 6 bases between. CDR3 in DNA: TGTGCCACCAGCAGAGTAGACGAAGAGACCCAGTACTTC. Its translation: CATSRVDEETQYF.

V gene TRBV20-1 combines with J gene TRBJ2-1; D is ambiguous. The J call may be wrong; the DNA end is better matched by TRBJ2-7. This CDR3 has 14 residues. CDR1 DFQATT and CDR2 SNEGSKA come from the germline V gene (reference sequence). CDR3 nucleotide sequence: TGCAGTGCTAGCGTAGACATATCCTACAATGAGCAGTACTTC. Protein sequence: CSASVDISYNEQYF.

This clonotype came up a few times. V gene TRBV29-1 combines with J gene TRBJ2-7; a possible D gene is TRBD2 (6 bases). Germline V gene data show CDR1 as SQVTM and CDR2 as ANQGSEA. This CDR3 comprises 13 residues. Trimming took 7 bases from V and 7 from J, leaving 20 bases between them. This chain's CDR3 is CSAPGINAGEQYF. CDR3 nucleotides: TGCAGCGCCCCCGGGATAAACGCGGGGGAGCAGTACTTC.

In its sample, this clonotype was seen a few times. This may arise from a read error, as a much more abundant clone is one base away. The DNA for the CDR3 is TGTGCCAGCAGTTACGGGGGGAGCTGGGGCAATGAGCAGTACTTC. It codes for CASSYGGSWGNEQYF. The gene calls are TRBV6-5 and TRBJ2-5; D may be TRBD2 (6 bases). V lost 2 bases and J lost 11, with 21 bases in between. There are 15 residues in the CDR3. The V gene's germline CDR1 is MNHEY and CDR2 SVGAGI.

The genes are TRBV5-1 and TRBJ1-1, with D possibly TRBD1 on 6 matching bases. CDR3 length: 14 amino acids. Trimming took off 5 bases at V and 6 bases at J, with 17 bases between the two ends. Per the germline V gene, CDR1 is SGHRS and CDR2 is YFSETQ. CDR3: CASRVGADGAEAFF. DNA for the CDR3: TGCGCCAGCAGGGTGGGGGCCGATGGAGCTGAAGCTTTCTTT.

V is TRBV20-1 and J is TRBJ2-1, with D perhaps being TRBD1 or TRBD2 (5 bases each). Per germline, CDR1 DFQATT and CDR2 SNEGSKA (reference sequence). Between the trimmed V and J ends, which lost 5 bases and 5 bases, there was a span of 13 bases. This CDR3 is built from 13 residues. The CDR3 sequence is CSALGRVNNEQFF. The CDR3 DNA sequence: TGCAGTGCTCTGGGACGGGTAAACAATGAGCAGTTCTTC.

This rearrangement joins TRBV6-5 to TRBJ2-1; 7 nucleotides match TRBD1. Germline CDR1 MNHEY, CDR2 SVGAGI. V was clipped by 10 bases and J by 2 bases; unmatched bases: 14. This CDR3 contains 16 residues. The DNA of the CDR3 is TGTGCCACCTATGATAGAGGGACAGACCCCTACAATGAGCAGTTCTTC. Translated, it gives CATYDRGTDPYNEQFF.

The chain recombines TRBV10-3 with TRBJ2-7; TRBD2 might be the D (5 bases). Germline V CDR1 and CDR2: ENHRY, SYGVKD. The CDR3 totals 15 residues. Trimming removed 2 bases from V and 1 base from J, with 12 bases in between. CDR3 coding DNA: TGTGCCATCAGTGAGCCAACACAGCGGTCCTACGAGCAGTACTTC. This codes for CAISEPTQRSYEQYF.

A remark on this clonotype: At one end the junction does not follow the germline gene, possibly because of a read error. The genes are TRBV5-6 and TRBJ2-7; 7 positions agree with TRBD1. CDR1 is SGHDT and CDR2 is YYEEEE in the germline V gene. The CDR3 has 14 amino acids. DNA for the CDR3: TGTGCCGGCAGCGTGGATCCAGGGGGCTACGAGCAGTACTTC. This codes for CAGSVDPGGYEQYF.

In regard to this clonotype: One base away lies a much larger clone, so this may be a sequencing read error. The chain uses TRBV2 and TRBJ1-2; D gene uncertain. V lost 3 bases and J lost 9, with 14 bases in between. CDR3 length: 13 residues. The germline V gene has CDR1 SNHLY and CDR2 FYNNEI. This chain's CDR3 is CASSEIASQSYTF. The CDR3 DNA is TGTGCCAGCAGTGAGATCGCCTCTCAGAGCTACACCTTC. Looking up the rest from reference TRBV2 and TRBJ1-2 gives the full variable domain: EPEVTQTPSHQVTQMGQEVILRCVPISNHLYFYWYRQILGQKVEFLVSFYNNEISEKSEIFDDQFSVERPDGSNFTLKIRSTKLEDSAMYFCASSEIASQSYTFGSGTRLTVV.

This clonotype was observed at least ten times. The chain links TRBV7-2 to TRBJ2-3; no reliable D call. The CDR3 covers 15 residues. The V end was cut by 1 base, the J end by 4 bases, with 12 bases between. CDR1 is SGHTA, CDR2 FQGNSA, per germline. The CDR3 DNA reads as TGTGCCAGCAGCTTAGAAGGCGCCCAGGCAGATACGCAGTATTTT. It codes for CASSLEGAQADTQYF.

This clonotype showed up just a few times. The genes are TRBV2 and TRBJ2-3; 9 bases align to TRBD2. This CDR3 is built from 14 residues. From germline, CDR1 is SNHLY and CDR2 FYNNEI. V was clipped by 4 bases and J by 7 bases; unmatched bases: 6. For the CDR3, the DNA is TGTGCCAGCAGTGCGCTGACTAGCGGACATACGCAGTATTTT. Amino acids: CASSALTSGHTQYF. Supplemented by reference TRBV2 and TRBJ2-3, the full variable domain reads EPEVTQTPSHQVTQMGQEVILRCVPISNHLYFYWYRQILGQKVEFLVSFYNNEISEKSEIFDDQFSVERPDGSNFTLKIRSTKLEDSAMYFCASSALTSGHTQYFGPGTRLTVL.

This clonotype appeared once. The chain joins TRBV5-1 to TRBJ2-1, with TRBD2 identical over 7 bases. Trimming cost V 0 bases and J 9 bases; bases outside gene matches: 9. Germline assignment: CDR1 SGHRS and CDR2 YFSETQ. The CDR3 extends over 15 amino acids. The CDR3 coding sequence is TGCGCCAGCAGCTTGGCCGACCTAGCGGATGGTGAGCAGTTCTTC. Encoded protein: CASSLADLADGEQFF.

This clonotype was counted at least ten times. A junction end diverges from the germline sequence, so it may reflect a read error. V gene TRBV7-3 combines with J gene TRBJ2-1; D perhaps matches TRBD1 (5 bases). Per the germline V gene, CDR1 is SGHTA and CDR2 is FQGTGA. The CDR3 sequence is 12 residues long. CDR3 protein: CASSLTGTEQFF. CDR3 coding DNA: TGTGCCAGCAGCCTAACAGGCACTGAGCAGTTCTTC.

J is TRBJ2-5 and V is TRBV29-1; the D is unclear. Between the trimmed V and J ends, which lost 1 base and 1 base, there was a span of 10 bases. The CDR3 contains 14 residues. CDR1 and CDR2 (germline): SQVTM, ANQGSEA. CDR3 amino acids: CSVEGLRIQETQYF. The CDR3 DNA sequence: TGCAGCGTTGAAGGGTTAAGGATCCAAGAGACCCAGTACTTC. The entire variable domain, with the rest obtained from reference TRBV29-1 and TRBJ2-5, is as follows: SAVISQKPSRDICQRGTSLTIQCQVDSQVTMMFWYRQQPGQSLTLIATANQGSEATYESGFVIDKFPISRPNLTFSTLTVSNMSPEDSSIYLCSVEGLRIQETQYFGPGTRLLVL.

In its sample, this clonotype was seen many times. V and J are TRBV3-1 and TRBJ2-5; a possible D gene is TRBD1 (5 bases). Per the germline V gene, CDR1 is LGHDT and CDR2 is YNNKEL (reference sequence). This CDR3 is built from 15 residues. The V gene lost 2 bases and the J gene lost 0 bases, with 10 bases spanning the gap. The DNA of the CDR3 is TGTGCCAGCAGCCAAATGATGGGGCACCAAGAGACCCAGTACTTC. Translated, it gives CASSQMMGHQETQYF.

The chain is built from TRBV20-1 and TRBJ2-1; 10 bases agree with TRBD2. The V gene's germline CDR1 is DFQATT and CDR2 SNEGSKA (reference sequence). J lost 9 bases, V lost 5 bases, and 1 base had no gene match. This CDR3 has 11 amino acids. This CDR3 reads CSARTSGEQFF. The CDR3 nucleotides are TGCAGTGCTCGGACTAGCGGTGAGCAGTTCTTC.

This clonotype has at least ten counts. This chain joins TRBV12-3 or TRBV12-4 and TRBJ2-7; D possibly corresponds to TRBD2 (5 bases). The CDR3 loop spans 13 amino acids. V was cut by 5 bases and J by 7 bases, with 15 bases left in between. The chain's CDR3 is CASSKGSLPEQYF. CDR3 DNA sequence: TGTGCCAGCAGTAAAGGGAGTTTGCCAGAGCAGTACTTC.

This clonotype has ten or more counts. The rearrangement links TRBV7-9 to TRBJ2-1; 7 positions agree with TRBD2. The CDR3 extends over 13 amino acids. The V gene's germline CDR1 is SEHNR and CDR2 FQNEAQ (reference sequence). V was clipped by 5 bases and J by 15 bases; unmatched bases: 13. In DNA form, the CDR3 reads TGTGCCAGCAGCGCTGATGAGAGTAGCGGGCGGTTCTTC. Encoded protein: CASSADESSGRFF. Based on the CDR3 plus reference TRBV7-9 and TRBJ2-1, the full variable domain is DTGVSQNPRHKITKRGQNVTFRCDPISEHNRLYWYRQTLGQGPEFLTYFQNEAQLEKSRLLSDRFSAERPKGSFSTLEIQRTEQGDSAMYLCASSADESSGRFFGPGTRLTVL.

In this sample, this clonotype turned up a few times. The chain employs TRBV7-8 and TRBJ1-1; D not resolved. V lost 7 bases to trimming and J lost 4 bases, with 19 bases between them. Germline-derived CDR1 and CDR2 are SGHVS and FQNEAQ. The CDR3 runs to 15 residues. CDR3 region: CASTGGRVSSTEAFF. The CDR3, as DNA: TGTGCCAGCACCGGTGGGAGGGTTTCGAGCACTGAAGCTTTCTTT.

This clonotype appeared many times. This chain joins TRBV25-1 and TRBJ2-3, with D possibly TRBD1 on 6 matching bases. The CDR3 totals 15 residues. CDR1 is MGHDK and CDR2 is SYGVNS in the germline V gene. V lost 7 bases and J 2 bases, leaving 16 bases between the germline ends. The CDR3 protein is CASTLRGGPTDTQYF. CDR3 bases: TGTGCCAGCACCCTAAGAGGGGGACCCACAGATACGCAGTATTTT.